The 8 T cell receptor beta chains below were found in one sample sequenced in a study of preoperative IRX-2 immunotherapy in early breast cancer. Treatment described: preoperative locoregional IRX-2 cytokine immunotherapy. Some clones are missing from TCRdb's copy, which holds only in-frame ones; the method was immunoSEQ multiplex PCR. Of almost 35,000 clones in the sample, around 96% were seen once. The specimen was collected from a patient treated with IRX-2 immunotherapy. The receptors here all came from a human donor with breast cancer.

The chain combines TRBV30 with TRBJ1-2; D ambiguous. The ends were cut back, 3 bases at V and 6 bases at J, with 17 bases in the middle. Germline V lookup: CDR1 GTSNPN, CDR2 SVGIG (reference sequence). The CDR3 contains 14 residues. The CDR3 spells CAWSIRRATDGYTF. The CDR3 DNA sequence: TGTGCCTGGAGCATCCGTCGGGCTACAGATGGCTACACCTTC.

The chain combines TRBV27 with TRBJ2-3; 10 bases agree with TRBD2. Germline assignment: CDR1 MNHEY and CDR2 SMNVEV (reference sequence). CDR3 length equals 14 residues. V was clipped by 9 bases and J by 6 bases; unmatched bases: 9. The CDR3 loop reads CASKRAGGEDTQYF. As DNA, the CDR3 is TGTGCCAGTAAAAGAGCGGGAGGGGAGGATACGCAGTATTTT.

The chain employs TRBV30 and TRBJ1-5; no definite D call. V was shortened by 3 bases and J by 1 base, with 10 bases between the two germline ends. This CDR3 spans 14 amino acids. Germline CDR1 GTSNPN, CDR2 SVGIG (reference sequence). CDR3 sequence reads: CAWSGEQSNQPQHF. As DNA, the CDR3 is TGTGCCTGGAGCGGTGAGCAGAGCAATCAGCCCCAGCATTTT.

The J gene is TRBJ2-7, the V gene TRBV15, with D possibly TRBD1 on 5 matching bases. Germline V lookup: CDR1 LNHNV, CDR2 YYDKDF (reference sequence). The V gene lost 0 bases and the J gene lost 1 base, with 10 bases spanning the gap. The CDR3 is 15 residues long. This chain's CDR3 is CATSREQVGSYEQYF. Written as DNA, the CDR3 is TGTGCCACCAGCAGAGAACAGGTTGGATCCTACGAGCAGTACTTC.

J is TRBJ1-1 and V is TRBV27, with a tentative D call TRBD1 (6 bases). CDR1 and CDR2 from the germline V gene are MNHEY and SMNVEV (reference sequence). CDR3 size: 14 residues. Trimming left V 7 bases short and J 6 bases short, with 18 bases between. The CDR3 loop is CASKMGHLMAEAFF. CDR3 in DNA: TGTGCCAGCAAAATGGGACATTTGATGGCTGAAGCTTTCTTT.

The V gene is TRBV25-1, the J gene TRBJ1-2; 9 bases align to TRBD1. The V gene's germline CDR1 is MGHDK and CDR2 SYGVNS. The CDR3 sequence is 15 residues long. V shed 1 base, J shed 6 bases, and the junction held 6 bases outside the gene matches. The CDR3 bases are TGTGCCAGCAGTGAATCGGTAACAGGGGGCCATGGCTACACCTTC. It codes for CASSESVTGGHGYTF.

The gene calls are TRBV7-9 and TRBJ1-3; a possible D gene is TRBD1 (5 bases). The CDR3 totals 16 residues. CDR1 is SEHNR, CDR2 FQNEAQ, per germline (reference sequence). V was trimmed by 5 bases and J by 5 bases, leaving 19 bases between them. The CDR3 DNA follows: TGTGCCAGCAGCCCACAAGGGACGGATCTTAGAAACACCATATATTTT. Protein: CASSPQGTDLRNTIYF.

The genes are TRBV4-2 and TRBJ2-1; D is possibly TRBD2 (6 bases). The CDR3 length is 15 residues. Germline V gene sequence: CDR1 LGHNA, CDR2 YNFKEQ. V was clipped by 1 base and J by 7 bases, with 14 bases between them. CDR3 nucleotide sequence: TGTGCCAGCAGCCAAGCGGGACTGGGAGTAAATGAGCAGTTCTTC. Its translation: CASSQAGLGVNEQFF.